This passage covers 22 T cell receptor beta chains from one sample sequenced in a study of blood T cell repertoires in COVID-19. Libraries were prepared by immunoSEQ multiplex PCR; TCRdb keeps only in-frame clonotypes and omits some of them. The data show fewer than 120,000 clones, about 75% seen once. Sequences were obtained from peripheral blood. Receptors were obtained from a woman of 80 years or more with active or convalescent COVID-19.

This clone was found once. The genes are TRBV7-9 and TRBJ2-1; 13 nucleotides match TRBD2. CDR3 length: 18 amino acids. Germline assignment: CDR1 SEHNR and CDR2 FQNEAQ (reference sequence). With 4 bases clipped from V and 2 bases from J, the junction kept 8 bases outside the gene matches. The CDR3 spells CASSWGLAGRKTYNEQFF. CDR3 nucleotides: TGTGCCAGCAGCTGGGGACTAGCGGGAAGAAAGACCTACAATGAGCAGTTCTTC.

The chain is built from TRBV24-1 and TRBJ2-5, with D hard to call. Germline assignment: CDR1 KGHDR and CDR2 SFDVKD. This CDR3 has 15 amino acids. Trimming removed 4 bases at V and 0 bases at J, with 11 bases between. The CDR3 DNA reads as TGTGCCACCAGTGACCCCGGAGATAACCAAGAGACCCAGTACTTC. Translated, it gives CATSDPGDNQETQYF.

This clone appeared a few times. The chain uses TRBV28 and TRBJ2-5, with D maybe TRBD2 (6 bases). Germline V gives CDR1 MDHEN, CDR2 SYDVKM. V lost 5 bases to trimming and J lost 4 bases, with 20 bases between them. The CDR3 covers 16 residues. The CDR3 loop is CASSNGRSAMRETQYF. The DNA of the CDR3 is TGTGCCAGCAGTAATGGGAGGTCCGCCATGAGAGAGACCCAGTACTTC.

In DNA form, the CDR3 reads TGTGCCAGCAGCAGACAGGTCGGTCAGCCCCAGCATTTT. Encoded protein: CASSRQVGQPQHF. The chain uses TRBV28 and TRBJ1-5; D is perhaps TRBD1 (6 bases). V was pared by 6 bases and J by 6 bases, with 12 bases between. Germline assignment: CDR1 MDHEN and CDR2 SYDVKM. The CDR3 covers 13 residues.

This chain uses TRBV3-1 (or the pseudogene TRBV3-2) with TRBJ2-1; no reliable D call. V was cut by 0 bases and J by 10 bases, with 13 bases left in between. Germline assignment: CDR1 LGHDT and CDR2 YNNKEL (reference sequence). This CDR3 is built from 14 residues. Written as DNA, the CDR3 is TGTGCCAGCAGCCAAGAGATGGTCTACAGAGAGCAGTTCTTC. Encoded protein: CASSQEMVYREQFF.

The CDR3 reads CASSLVPGTGNSEAFF. Here the CDR3 DNA reads TGTGCCAGCAGTTTAGTACCCGGGACAGGGAATTCTGAAGCTTTCTTT. V and J are TRBV28 and TRBJ1-1, with 9 bases matching TRBD1. J was trimmed by 6 bases and V by 2 bases; bases with no gene match: 10. Germline lookup yields CDR1 MDHEN and CDR2 SYDVKM. This CDR3 is 16 amino acids long.

V and J are TRBV20-1 and TRBJ2-7; D is undetermined. Germline CDR1 reads DFQATT; CDR2 reads SNEGSKA (reference sequence). The CDR3 is 14 residues long. The V and J ends lost 3 bases and 2 bases respectively, with 14 bases between them. This CDR3 reads CSASPIVSPYEQYF. The CDR3 region has the DNA TGCAGTGCTAGTCCCATAGTTAGCCCCTACGAGCAGTACTTC.

The V gene is TRBV20-1, the J gene TRBJ2-1, with 14 bases that match TRBD2. There are 18 residues in the CDR3. Germline CDR1 is DFQATT and CDR2 is SNEGSKA (reference sequence). With 3 bases clipped from V and 2 bases from J, the junction kept 9 bases outside the gene matches. The CDR3 loop reads CSASRLAGGPNTYNEQFF. DNA for the CDR3: TGCAGTGCTAGTAGACTAGCGGGAGGGCCCAATACCTACAATGAGCAGTTCTTC.

This clone was counted a few times. The chain employs TRBV4-1 and TRBJ1-5; 7 bases are a match to TRBD1. Germline trimming cut 2 bases from V and 6 bases from J; bases unmatched to any gene: 10. The CDR3 runs 16 residues. The germline CDR1 and CDR2 sequences are MGHRA and YSYEKL. Here the CDR3 reads CASSQSWVRGPQPQHF. CDR3 nucleotides: TGCGCCAGCAGCCAAAGCTGGGTAAGGGGGCCTCAGCCCCAGCATTTT.

The rearrangement links TRBV15 to TRBJ2-1; TRBD2 agrees at 9 bases. V was clipped by 0 bases and J by 8 bases; unmatched bases: 8. CDR1 LNHNV and CDR2 YYDKDF come from the germline V gene (reference sequence). There are 16 residues in the CDR3. The CDR3 sequence is CATSRDASGRRDEQFF. CDR3 in DNA: TGTGCCACCAGCAGAGATGCAAGCGGGAGGAGAGATGAGCAGTTCTTC.

This rearrangement joins TRBV28 to TRBJ2-7; 11 bases fit TRBD1. The CDR3 loop spans 13 amino acids. Germline V lookup: CDR1 MDHEN, CDR2 SYDVKM. J lost 7 bases, V lost 3 bases, and 2 bases had no gene match. The CDR3 coding sequence is TGTGCCAGCAGTTTTGGGACAGGGGGTGAGCAGTACTTC. Residues: CASSFGTGGEQYF. Full variable domain (missing parts from reference TRBV28 and TRBJ2-7): DVKVTQSSRYLVKRTGEKVFLECVQDMDHENMFWYRQDPGLGLRLIYFSYDVKMKEKGDIPEGYSVSREKKERFSLILESASTNQTSMYLCASSFGTGGEQYFGPGTRLTVT.

The chain recombines TRBV5-4 with TRBJ1-4; 8 nucleotides align to TRBD1. The CDR3 has 16 residues. V was pared by 3 bases and J by 4 bases, with 8 bases of the junction left unmatched. From germline, CDR1 is SGHNT and CDR2 YYREEE (reference sequence). The CDR3 sequence: CASSSKTGGNNEKLFF. CDR3 nucleotide sequence: TGTGCCAGCAGCTCGAAAACAGGGGGGAATAATGAAAAACTGTTTTTT.

V gene TRBV7-3 combines with J gene TRBJ2-3; 15 bases are shared with TRBD2. In germline, CDR1 is SGHTA, CDR2 FQGTGA. The CDR3 consists of 17 residues. The junction had 8 bases not matched to a gene; V was cut back by 5 bases and J by 5 bases. The CDR3 loop reads CASSPGTSGRRGDTQYF. DNA for the CDR3: TGTGCCAGCAGCCCCGGGACTAGCGGGAGGAGGGGAGATACGCAGTATTTT.

This clone was seen once. This chain joins TRBV3-1 (or the pseudogene TRBV3-2) and TRBJ2-5; D perhaps matches TRBD1 (5 bases). CDR1 and CDR2 (germline): LGHDT, YNNKEL (reference sequence). The V end was cut by 5 bases, the J end by 0 bases, with 16 bases between. This CDR3 has 16 amino acids. The CDR3: CASSNIGHSYQETQYF. The CDR3 coding sequence is TGTGCCAGCAGCAACATAGGACACTCGTACCAAGAGACCCAGTACTTC.

The chain joins TRBV2 to TRBJ1-4, with TRBD1 identical over 8 bases. V shed 4 bases, J shed 2 bases, and the junction held 3 bases outside the gene matches. Germline CDR1 is SNHLY and CDR2 is FYNNEI. The CDR3 contains 15 residues. The CDR3 DNA follows: TGTGCCAGCAGTGGACAGGGGAGGACTAATGAAAAACTGTTTTTT. Protein: CASSGQGRTNEKLFF.

The gene calls are TRBV7-2 and TRBJ2-3, with 11 bases that match TRBD2. The CDR3 covers 14 residues. Germline lookup yields CDR1 SGHTA and CDR2 FQGNSA. V lost 4 bases, J lost 5 bases, and 2 bases stayed unmatched. Here the CDR3 DNA reads TGTGCCAGCAGCTACGGACTAGCGGGAGATACGCAGTATTTT. Translated, it gives CASSYGLAGDTQYF.

The rearrangement joins TRBV6-6 to TRBJ2-1; no firm D call. V was pared by 2 bases and J by 9 bases, with 14 bases between. Per germline, CDR1 MNHNY and CDR2 SVGAGI (reference sequence). CDR3 length: 14 residues. CDR3 bases: TGTGCCAGCAGTTACGCATCTATGCGAAGTGAGCAGTTCTTC. Its protein product is CASSYASMRSEQFF.

J is TRBJ1-2 and V is TRBV18; a possible D gene is TRBD1 (5 bases). With 1 base removed from V and 0 bases from J, the gap between germline ends came to 12 bases. This CDR3 contains 16 residues. Germline V gene lookup returns CDR1 KGHSH and CDR2 LQKENI. The DNA of the CDR3 is TGTGCCAGCTCACCACAAGCCACAGGAGCTAACTATGGCTACACCTTC. This encodes CASSPQATGANYGYTF.

The rearrangement links TRBV28 to TRBJ2-7, with a possible D match to TRBD2 (7 bases). The ends were cut back, 0 bases at V and 3 bases at J, with 12 bases in the middle. CDR3 size: 15 residues. CDR1 is MDHEN, CDR2 SYDVKM, per germline. CDR3 loop: CASSLWEGGLYEQYF. For the CDR3, the DNA is TGTGCCAGCAGTTTATGGGAGGGGGGGCTCTACGAGCAGTACTTC.

V usage is TRBV20-1 and J usage is TRBJ2-7; TRBD2 matches 11 bases. The CDR3 sequence is 17 residues long. Trimming at V came to 3 bases and at J to 7 bases, leaving 17 bases not matched to a gene. Germline assignment: CDR1 DFQATT and CDR2 SNEGSKA (reference sequence). CDR3: CSASPGGFTSGRGEQYF. CDR3 nucleotides: TGCAGTGCTAGTCCTGGGGGTTTTACTAGCGGGAGAGGGGAGCAGTACTTC.

The sample holds a few counts of this clone. The gene calls are TRBV2 and TRBJ2-3; a possible D gene is TRBD2 (6 bases). V was shortened by 8 bases and J by 4 bases, with 13 bases between the two germline ends. CDR1 SNHLY and CDR2 FYNNEI come from the germline V gene. This CDR3 region has 13 residues. The CDR3 is CASAPSAADTQYF. The CDR3 coding sequence is TGTGCCAGCGCTCCTAGCGCCGCAGATACGCAGTATTTT.

This chain links TRBV6-5 with TRBJ2-7; D unresolved. The CDR3 contains 15 residues. Germline CDR1 reads MNHEY; CDR2 reads SVGAGI. V gave up 2 bases and J gave up 4 bases, with 15 bases separating them. DNA of the CDR3: TGTGCCAGCAGTTACGCGGCGGCGCCGGCTTACGAGCAGTACTTC. This gives the protein CASSYAAAPAYEQYF.